This passage covers 26 T cell receptor beta chains from one sample sequenced in a study of T cell changes during pregnancy in multiple sclerosis. Data came from immunoSEQ multiplex PCR; TCRdb stores just in-frame clones and leaves some out. The sample lists about 40,000 clones; roughly 90% were seen once. The specimen was CD8+ T cells from peripheral blood mononuclear cells, collected in the first trimester of pregnancy. These receptors came from a female donor with multiple sclerosis, enrolled in a pregnancy study.

This clone appeared a single time. The chain couples TRBV9 to TRBJ1-1, with TRBD1 matching 8 bases. Per germline, CDR1 SGDLS and CDR2 YYNGEE. V gave up 0 bases and J gave up 5 bases; unmatched junction bases: 9. The length of the CDR3 is 16 residues. In DNA form, the CDR3 reads TGTGCCAGCAGCGTAGAACAGGGGGTTGGTATGACTGAAGCTTTCTTT. Translated, it gives CASSVEQGVGMTEAFF.

As DNA, the CDR3 is TGTGCCAGCAGTTACTCAGAGGACTACACCTTC. Translated, it gives CASSYSEDYTF. The V gene is TRBV6-6, the J gene TRBJ1-2; D is unresolved. Trimming removed 0 bases from V and 10 bases from J, with 6 bases in between. Germline lookup yields CDR1 MNHNY and CDR2 SVGAGI (reference sequence). This CDR3 has 11 amino acids.

This sequence joins TRBV4-2 and TRBJ2-7, with D possibly being TRBD1 (5 bases). CDR3 length: 14 residues. Looked up from germline, CDR1 is LGHNA and CDR2 is YNFKEQ. The V end lost 2 bases, the J end lost 0 bases, and 8 bases lay between the germline ends. CDR3 coding DNA: TGTGCCAGCAGCCAACAAGGGGACTCCTACGAGCAGTACTTC. Protein: CASSQQGDSYEQYF.

The V gene is TRBV5-1, the J gene TRBJ1-4; 7 bases align to TRBD1. J lost 4 bases, V lost 7 bases, and 7 bases had no gene match. The CDR3 runs 14 residues. The germline V gene encodes CDR1 SGHRS and CDR2 YFSETQ. CDR3 DNA: TGCGCCAGCTCCCGGACAGGTCTTAATGAAAAACTGTTTTTT. Residues: CASSRTGLNEKLFF.

This chain joins TRBV6-1 and TRBJ1-2; TRBD1 matches at 9 bases. The V segment lost 10 bases and the J segment 4 bases; nucleotides outside the gene matches: 10. Germline lookup yields CDR1 MNHNS and CDR2 SASEGT. This CDR3 spans 14 amino acids. The CDR3 spells CATDITGGAYGYTF. For the CDR3, the DNA is TGTGCCACCGATATTACAGGGGGCGCCTATGGCTACACCTTC.

This CDR3 reads CASTNYGTSVWSHTEAFF. In DNA form, the CDR3 reads TGTGCCAGCACCAACTACGGGACATCGGTTTGGTCGCACACTGAAGCTTTCTTT. V usage is TRBV27 and J usage is TRBJ1-1; a possible D gene is TRBD1 (6 bases). The CDR3 covers 18 residues. Germline CDR1 MNHEY, CDR2 SMNVEV (reference sequence). Between the trimmed V and J ends, which lost 7 bases and 3 bases, there was a span of 27 bases.

The rearrangement joins TRBV7-8 to TRBJ2-3; D not resolved. The CDR3 has 13 amino acids. Trimming took off 1 base at V and 9 bases at J, with 11 bases between the two ends. Germline CDR1 is SGHVS and CDR2 is FQNEAQ. CDR3 protein: CASSLGWLGTQYF. In nucleotides, the CDR3 is TGTGCCAGCAGCTTAGGGTGGTTGGGCACGCAGTATTTT.

The chain uses TRBV29-1 and TRBJ1-2; TRBD1 agrees at 8 bases. The trim removed 0 bases at V and 3 bases at J, leaving 6 bases unmatched. Germline CDR1 reads SQVTM; CDR2 reads ANQGSEA. This CDR3 comprises 15 residues. The CDR3 bases are TGCAGCGTTGAAGACGACAGGGGTTACGACTATGGCTACACCTTC. It specifies CSVEDDRGYDYGYTF.

The chain is built from TRBV7-6 and TRBJ1-5; D is unresolved. Trimming pared 3 bases from V and 0 bases from J, leaving 9 bases between. This CDR3 spans 15 amino acids. Germline V gene lookup returns CDR1 SGHVS and CDR2 FNYEAQ. The CDR3 sequence is CASSLFFGSNQPQHF. CDR3 DNA sequence: TGTGCCAGCAGCTTGTTCTTCGGTAGCAATCAGCCCCAGCATTTT.

V is TRBV29-1 and J is TRBJ1-3; D is ambiguous. V dropped 3 bases and J dropped 2 bases, with 11 bases sitting between them. Per germline, CDR1 SQVTM and CDR2 ANQGSEA. There are 14 residues in the CDR3. The DNA for the CDR3 is TGCAGCGTTGAGATGCTAACCCCTGGAAACACCATATATTTT. Its protein product is CSVEMLTPGNTIYF.

V is TRBV13 and J is TRBJ2-6; D is perhaps TRBD1 (5 bases). Trimming stripped 8 bases from V and 1 base from J, with 12 bases between. This CDR3 comprises 15 residues. CDR1 is PRHDT and CDR2 is FYEKMQ in the germline V gene (reference sequence). CDR3 DNA sequence: TGTGCCAGCCTCCAGGGCGGATCTGGGGCCAACGTCCTGACTTTC. The encoded protein is CASLQGGSGANVLTF.

This clone was detected once. The chain is built from TRBV28 and TRBJ1-1; TRBD1 matches at 10 bases. J was trimmed by 4 bases and V by 7 bases; bases with no gene match: 6. The germline V gene encodes CDR1 MDHEN and CDR2 SYDVKM. The CDR3 sequence is 14 residues long. Here the CDR3 reads CASTHGTGVTEAFF. Here the CDR3 DNA reads TGTGCCAGCACCCATGGGACAGGGGTCACTGAAGCTTTCTTT.

This clone is a singleton in its sample. The chain couples TRBV7-6 to TRBJ1-4, with unresolved D. The CDR3 spans 15 residues. V gave up 1 base and J gave up 6 bases, with 12 bases separating them. The V gene's germline CDR1 is SGHVS and CDR2 FNYEAQ. CDR3 DNA sequence: TGTGCCAGCAGCTTAGATTGGACGGGAGATGAAAAACTGTTTTTT. It encodes CASSLDWTGDEKLFF.

CDR3 sequence reads: CASSLDILDRTYEQYF. CDR3 bases: TGCGCCAGCAGCTTGGATATTTTGGACAGAACCTACGAGCAGTACTTC. The V gene is TRBV5-1, the J gene TRBJ2-7; TRBD1 might be the D (6 bases). V was trimmed by 0 bases and J by 2 bases, leaving 15 bases between them. The CDR3 totals 16 residues. Germline CDR1 is SGHRS and CDR2 is YFSETQ.

This chain uses TRBV5-6 with TRBJ2-3; 8 nucleotides agree with TRBD2. The CDR3 length is 16 residues. The V gene end was trimmed by 4 bases and the J gene end by 2 bases; junction bases not matched to a gene: 9. CDR1 and CDR2 (germline): SGHDT, YYEEEE. The CDR3 DNA follows: TGTGCCAGCAGCGCCCGGTTGCGGGGGGTCACAGATACGCAGTATTTT. It translates to CASSARLRGVTDTQYF.

The table lists this clone with a count of one. The chain recombines TRBV10-3 with TRBJ1-6; 9 bases align to TRBD1. Trimming cost V 10 bases and J 14 bases; bases outside gene matches: 9. The CDR3 has 12 amino acids. Per the germline V gene, CDR1 is ENHRY and CDR2 is SYGVKD. For the CDR3, the DNA is TGTGCCACTTGGGACAGGGATTTTTCCCTCCACTTT. It codes for CATWDRDFSLHF.

J is TRBJ1-5 and V is TRBV9, with a possible D match to TRBD1 (5 bases). The CDR3 length is 15 residues. CDR1 is SGDLS, CDR2 YYNGEE, per germline. V was pared by 3 bases and J by 0 bases, with 10 bases between. The CDR3 sequence: CASSAGGGSNQPQHF. The CDR3 region has the DNA TGTGCCAGCAGCGCCGGGGGGGGTAGCAATCAGCCCCAGCATTTT.

The V gene is TRBV27, the J gene TRBJ1-6, with a possible D match to TRBD1 (6 bases). CDR3 length equals 16 residues. The V end was cut by 3 bases, the J end by 7 bases, with 16 bases between. The germline CDR1 and CDR2 sequences are MNHEY and SMNVEV (reference sequence). CDR3 bases: TGTGCCAGCAGTTTTCGGGCAGGGGCCCCCAATTCACCCCTCCACTTT. This encodes CASSFRAGAPNSPLHF.

This chain links TRBV2 with TRBJ2-1; 9 positions match TRBD2. The V gene end was trimmed by 6 bases and the J gene end by 4 bases; junction bases not matched to a gene: 4. The CDR3 spans 14 residues. Per germline, CDR1 SNHLY and CDR2 FYNNEI. The CDR3 spells CASRGGGAYNEQFF. The CDR3 bases are TGTGCCAGCAGGGGCGGGGGGGCTTACAATGAGCAGTTCTTC.

In its sample, this clone is medium-sized. The chain uses TRBV21-1 and TRBJ2-7; the table's TRBD1 call for D was not verified on the DNA. TRBV21-1 is designated a pseudogene. The length of the CDR3 is 15 residues. The CDR3 DNA reads TGTGCCAGCAGCGACGACAGGGATGCCTCCTACGAGCAGTACTTC. The encoded protein is CASSDDRDASYEQYF.

The chain carries TRBV9 and TRBJ2-1; 16 bases line up with TRBD2. V shed 1 base, J shed 9 bases, and the junction held 7 bases outside the gene matches. This CDR3 contains 17 residues. Per the germline V gene, CDR1 is SGDLS and CDR2 is YYNGEE. DNA of the CDR3: TGTGCCAGCAGCGTAACGGGACTAGCGGGGGGGGAGGGTGAGCAGTTCTTC. It specifies CASSVTGLAGGEGEQFF.

This clone was recorded only once. The chain is built from TRBV11-2 and TRBJ2-7; 11 bases align to TRBD2. Germline V gives CDR1 SGHAT, CDR2 FQNNGV. The CDR3 runs 13 residues. V was pared by 4 bases and J by 4 bases, with 0 bases of the junction left unmatched. In nucleotides, the CDR3 is TGTGCCAGCAGCTCTAGCGGGGGGTACGAGCAGTACTTC. Residues: CASSSSGGYEQYF.

The V and J genes are TRBV6-5 and TRBJ2-5, with a tentative D call TRBD2 (6 bases). V was clipped by 5 bases and J by 5 bases, with 18 bases between them. The CDR3 sequence is 15 residues long. From germline, CDR1 is MNHEY and CDR2 SVGAGI. The CDR3 DNA follows: TGTGCCAGCAGTATTAGCGGTACCGCGGGGGAGACCCAGTACTTC. It is translated as CASSISGTAGETQYF.

This chain uses TRBV4-1 with TRBJ1-3, with 7 bases lining up with TRBD1. This CDR3 is 14 amino acids long. The germline CDR1 and CDR2 sequences are MGHRA and YSYEKL. Unmatched junction bases numbered 1, after V lost 2 bases and J lost 3 bases. CDR3 DNA: TGCGCCAGCAGCCAAACAGGGGTTGGAAACACCATATATTTT. It yields the protein CASSQTGVGNTIYF.

The chain recombines TRBV2 with TRBJ1-3; D gene ambiguous. V was clipped by 4 bases and J by 0 bases, with 13 bases between them. In germline, CDR1 is SNHLY, CDR2 FYNNEI. The CDR3 spans 16 residues. The CDR3 is CASSADTSTSGNTIYF. For the CDR3, the DNA is TGTGCCAGCAGTGCCGACACTTCCACCTCTGGAAACACCATATATTTT.

The chain uses TRBV4-1 and TRBJ2-1; D is ambiguous. The ends were cut back, 0 bases at V and 8 bases at J, with 11 bases in the middle. Germline lookup yields CDR1 MGHRA and CDR2 YSYEKL. The CDR3 contains 14 residues. The CDR3 is CASSQDNNVDEQFF. Written as DNA, the CDR3 is TGCGCCAGCAGCCAAGATAACAATGTGGATGAGCAGTTCTTC.